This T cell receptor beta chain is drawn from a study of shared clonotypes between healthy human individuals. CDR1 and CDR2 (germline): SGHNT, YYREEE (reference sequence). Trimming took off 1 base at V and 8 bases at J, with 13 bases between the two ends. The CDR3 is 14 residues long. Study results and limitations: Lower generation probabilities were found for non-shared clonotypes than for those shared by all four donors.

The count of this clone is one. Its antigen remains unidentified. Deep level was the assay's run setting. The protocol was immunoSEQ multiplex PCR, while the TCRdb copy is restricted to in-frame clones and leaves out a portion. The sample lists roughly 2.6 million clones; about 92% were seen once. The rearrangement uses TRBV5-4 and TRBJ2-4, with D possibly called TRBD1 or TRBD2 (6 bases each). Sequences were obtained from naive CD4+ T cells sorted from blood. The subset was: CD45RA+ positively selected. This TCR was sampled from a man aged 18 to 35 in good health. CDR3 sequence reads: CASSLMGGGDIQYF. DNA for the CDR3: TGTGCCAGCAGCTTGATGGGGGGCGGTGACATTCAGTACTTC.